These 14 T cell receptor beta chains were all obtained from the same sample, sequenced in a study of CD8 T cells in ankylosing spondylitis. General study points: There was a TCR beta motif, made of eight highly homologous variants, that appeared characteristic of ankylosing spondylitis blood.

TCRdb reprocessed the 5' RACE reads via MiXCR and lists one record per CDR3 protein. The sample lists hundreds of thousands of distinct CDR3 sequences; roughly 26% were seen once. These TCRs are of unknown antigen specificity. The sequenced sample consisted of blood, either unsorted or a sorted T cell fraction (not recorded which). Receptors were obtained from a male donor with ankylosing spondylitis.

The V call is TRBV5-6, the J call TRBJ2-3; D is undetermined. CDR3 size: 17 residues. The ends were cut back, 2 bases at V and 0 bases at J, with 16 bases in the middle. Germline CDR1 is SGHDT and CDR2 is YYEEEE. The CDR3 region has the DNA TGTGCCAGCAGCTTTGAGCCCCTGCCAAGAAGCACAGATACGCAGTATTTT. Translated, it gives CASSFEPLPRSTDTQYF.

The rearrangement links TRBV10-3 to TRBJ2-3; 9 bases match TRBD1. Germline CDR1 reads ENHRY; CDR2 reads SYGVKD. J gave up 4 bases and V 4 bases, and 3 bases lay outside the gene matches. The CDR3 covers 14 residues. For the CDR3, the DNA is TGTGCCATCAGTGGGGACAGGGCCGCAGATACGCAGTATTTT. This encodes CAISGDRAADTQYF.

The chain combines TRBV12-3 or TRBV12-4 with TRBJ2-3; perhaps TRBD2 as D (6 bases). V was pared by 3 bases and J by 2 bases, with 12 bases between. The CDR3 length is 15 residues. In nucleotides, the CDR3 is TGTGCCAGCAGTTTCGGGGTAGCGGACACAGATACGCAGTATTTT. Its protein is CASSFGVADTDTQYF.

The gene calls are TRBV7-8 and TRBJ2-3; no clear D. Germline V gives CDR1 SGHVS, CDR2 FQNEAQ. V was clipped by 0 bases and J by 2 bases, with 9 bases between them. CDR3 length equals 15 residues. The CDR3 loop reads CASSLAAAYTDTQYF. As DNA, the CDR3 is TGTGCCAGCAGCTTAGCGGCGGCCTACACAGATACGCAGTATTTT.

This chain links TRBV19 with TRBJ1-5; D unclear. The germline V gene encodes CDR1 LNHDA and CDR2 SQIVND (reference sequence). The CDR3 consists of 15 residues. Deletions cut 7 bases from V and 2 bases from J, with 15 bases between. CDR3 DNA: TGTGCCAGTACCAATCAGCCAGGCGGCAATCAGCCCCAGCATTTT. It yields the protein CASTNQPGGNQPQHF.

The sample holds a few counts of this clonotype. This chain links TRBV9 with TRBJ2-5; TRBD2 might be the D (6 bases). V lost 0 bases and J lost 5, with 14 bases in between. CDR1 is SGDLS and CDR2 is YYNGEE in the germline V gene. This CDR3 has 15 amino acids. The CDR3: CASSVGPGTSETQYF. CDR3 coding DNA: TGTGCCAGCAGCGTAGGACCCGGGACTTCGGAGACCCAGTACTTC.

This chain uses TRBV30 with TRBJ1-4; D remains unclear. With 1 base removed from V and 8 bases from J, the gap between germline ends came to 11 bases. The CDR3 is 13 amino acids. Germline assignment: CDR1 GTSNPN and CDR2 SVGIG (reference sequence). The CDR3 DNA sequence: TGTGCCTGGAGTGCAGGTCCCCACGAAAAACTGTTTTTT. This sequence encodes CAWSAGPHEKLFF.

The rearrangement joins TRBV10-1 to TRBJ2-1; D is perhaps TRBD1 or TRBD2 (5 bases each). The V end lost 8 bases, the J end lost 6 bases, and 35 bases lay between the germline ends. This CDR3 is built from 20 residues. The germline gives CDR1 WNHNN, CDR2 SYGVQD (reference sequence). The CDR3 sequence: CASPSYRTTLGTADSNEQFF. Written as DNA, the CDR3 is TGCGCCAGCCCATCCTACCGCACGACCCTTGGGACCGCAGACTCCAATGAGCAGTTCTTC.

V and J are TRBV20-1 and TRBJ2-3; no firm D call. The germline V and J ends were trimmed by 4 bases and 4 bases, with 12 bases remaining between them. This CDR3 comprises 13 residues. CDR1 and CDR2 from the germline V gene are DFQATT and SNEGSKA (reference sequence). CDR3 region: CSATEGVPDTQYF. In nucleotides, the CDR3 is TGCAGTGCTACGGAAGGTGTGCCAGATACGCAGTATTTT.

The rearrangement links TRBV20-1 to TRBJ1-4, with a weak D call TRBD1 (5 bases). The V end was cut by 6 bases, the J end by 5 bases, with 16 bases between. Germline V lookup: CDR1 DFQATT, CDR2 SNEGSKA (reference sequence). CDR3 length equals 14 residues. The CDR3 sequence is CSARSGQGNEKLFF. In DNA form, the CDR3 reads TGCAGTGCCCGTTCGGGGCAGGGCAATGAAAAACTGTTTTTT.

The chain recombines TRBV29-1 with TRBJ2-1, with 7 nucleotides matching TRBD1. Per the germline V gene, CDR1 is SQVTM and CDR2 is ANQGSEA. The CDR3 has 14 amino acids. With 8 bases clipped from V and 4 bases from J, the junction kept 11 bases outside the gene matches. The chain's CDR3 is CSLLEQGSYNEQFF. CDR3 DNA: TGCAGCCTCCTAGAACAGGGGTCATACAATGAGCAGTTCTTC.

The V and J genes are TRBV30 and TRBJ1-6; no clear D. CDR1 and CDR2 (germline): GTSNPN, SVGIG (reference sequence). The CDR3 is 12 residues long. Trimming removed 0 bases at V and 14 bases at J, with 11 bases between. The CDR3 region is CAWSVLGATLHF. The CDR3 DNA sequence: TGTGCCTGGAGTGTACTCGGAGCAACCCTCCACTTT.

CDR3 loop: CASGVEENTEAFF. The CDR3 DNA sequence: TGTGCTAGTGGGGTAGAAGAGAACACTGAAGCTTTCTTT. The chain is built from TRBV12-5 and TRBJ1-1; D remains ambiguous. V lost 6 bases to trimming and J lost 1 base, with 9 bases between them. This CDR3 region has 13 residues. Germline loops: CDR1 LGHNT, CDR2 FRNRAP.

This rearrangement joins TRBV24-1 to TRBJ1-2, with D unresolved. The CDR3 has 14 amino acids. The germline CDR1 and CDR2 sequences are KGHDR and SFDVKD. The V and J ends lost 1 base and 2 bases respectively, with 7 bases between them. In nucleotides, the CDR3 is TGTGCCACCAGTGATTTCGGCGGGAACTATGGCTACACCTTC. Amino acid sequence: CATSDFGGNYGYTF.